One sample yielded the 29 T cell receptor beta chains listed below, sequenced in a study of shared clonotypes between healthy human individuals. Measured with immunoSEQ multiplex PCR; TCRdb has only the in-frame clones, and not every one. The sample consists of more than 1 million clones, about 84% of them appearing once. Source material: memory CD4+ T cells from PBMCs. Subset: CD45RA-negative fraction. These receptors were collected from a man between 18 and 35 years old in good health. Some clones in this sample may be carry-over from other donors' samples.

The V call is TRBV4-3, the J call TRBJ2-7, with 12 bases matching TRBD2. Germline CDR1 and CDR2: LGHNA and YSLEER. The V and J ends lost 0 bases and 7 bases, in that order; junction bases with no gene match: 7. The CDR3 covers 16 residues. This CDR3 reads CASSQEPSGRAAEQYF. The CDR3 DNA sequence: TGCGCCAGCAGCCAAGAGCCTAGCGGGAGGGCGGCGGAGCAGTACTTC.

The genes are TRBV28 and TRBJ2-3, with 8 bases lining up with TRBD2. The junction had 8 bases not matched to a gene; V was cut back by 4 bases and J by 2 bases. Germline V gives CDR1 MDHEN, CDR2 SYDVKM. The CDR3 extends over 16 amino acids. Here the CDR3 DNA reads TGTGCCAGCAGTTCCCGTTCGGGAGGGATCACAGATACGCAGTATTTT. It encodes CASSSRSGGITDTQYF.

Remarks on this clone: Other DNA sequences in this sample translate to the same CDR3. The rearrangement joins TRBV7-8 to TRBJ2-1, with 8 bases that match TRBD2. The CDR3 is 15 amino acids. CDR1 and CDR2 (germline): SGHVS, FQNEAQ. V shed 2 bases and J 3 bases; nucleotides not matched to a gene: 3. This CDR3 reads CASSLTGTSYNEQFF. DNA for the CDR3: TGTGCCAGCAGCTTAACTGGGACTAGCTACAATGAGCAGTTCTTC.

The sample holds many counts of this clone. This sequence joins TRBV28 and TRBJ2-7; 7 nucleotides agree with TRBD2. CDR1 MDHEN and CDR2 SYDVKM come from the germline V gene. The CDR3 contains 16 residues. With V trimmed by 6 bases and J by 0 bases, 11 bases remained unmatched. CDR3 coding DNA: TGTGCCAGCAGGACACCACAGCGGGGACTCTCCTACGAGCAGTACTTC. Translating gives CASRTPQRGLSYEQYF.

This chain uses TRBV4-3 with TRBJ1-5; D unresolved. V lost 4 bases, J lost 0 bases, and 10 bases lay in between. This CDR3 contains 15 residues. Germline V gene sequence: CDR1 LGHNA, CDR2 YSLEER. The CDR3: CASSLEVYSNQPQHF. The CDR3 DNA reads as TGCGCCAGCAGCCTTGAGGTCTATAGCAATCAGCCCCAGCATTTT.

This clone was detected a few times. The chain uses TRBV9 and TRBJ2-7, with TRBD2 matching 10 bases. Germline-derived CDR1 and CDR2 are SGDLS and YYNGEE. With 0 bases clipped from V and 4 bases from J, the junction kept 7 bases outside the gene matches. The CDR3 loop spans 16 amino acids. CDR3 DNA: TGTGCCAGCAGCGTAGGTGCTAGCGGGAGCCAATACGAGCAGTACTTC. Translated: CASSVGASGSQYEQYF.

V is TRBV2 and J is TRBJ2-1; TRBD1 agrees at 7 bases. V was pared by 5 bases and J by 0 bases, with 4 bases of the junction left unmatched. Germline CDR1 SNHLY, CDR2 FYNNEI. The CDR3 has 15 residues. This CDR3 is CASSKQGSSYNEQFF. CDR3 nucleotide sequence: TGTGCCAGCAGTAAACAGGGGAGCTCCTACAATGAGCAGTTCTTC. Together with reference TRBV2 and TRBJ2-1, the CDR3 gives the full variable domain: EPEVTQTPSHQVTQMGQEVILRCVPISNHLYFYWYRQILGQKVEFLVSFYNNEISEKSEIFDDQFSVERPDGSNFTLKIRSTKLEDSAMYFCASSKQGSSYNEQFFGPGTRLTVL.

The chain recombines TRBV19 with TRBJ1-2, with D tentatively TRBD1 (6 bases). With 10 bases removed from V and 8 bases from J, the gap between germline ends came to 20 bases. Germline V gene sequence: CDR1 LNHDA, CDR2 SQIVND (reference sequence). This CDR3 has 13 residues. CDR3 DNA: TGTGCCACTAGGGACACTCGTATCGCGGGCTACACCTTC. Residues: CATRDTRIAGYTF.

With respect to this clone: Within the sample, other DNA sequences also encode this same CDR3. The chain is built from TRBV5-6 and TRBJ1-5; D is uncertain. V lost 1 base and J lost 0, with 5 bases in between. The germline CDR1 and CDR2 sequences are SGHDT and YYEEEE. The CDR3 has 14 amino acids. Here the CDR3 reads CASSLSGSNQPQHF. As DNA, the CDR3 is TGTGCCAGCAGCTTGTCGGGTAGCAATCAGCCCCAGCATTTT.

In DNA form, the CDR3 reads TGCAGCGTTGAATTGGGAAGCGAGCAGACCGGGGAGCTGTTTTTT. It codes for CSVELGSEQTGELFF. The rearrangement links TRBV29-1 to TRBJ2-2, with no clear D. V was pared by 2 bases and J by 5 bases, with 15 bases between. The CDR3 length is 15 residues. Looked up from germline, CDR1 is SQVTM and CDR2 is ANQGSEA.

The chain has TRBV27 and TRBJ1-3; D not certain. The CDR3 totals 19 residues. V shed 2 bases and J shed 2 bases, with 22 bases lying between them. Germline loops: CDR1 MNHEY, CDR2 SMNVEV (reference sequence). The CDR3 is CASSLRSRVDWGPGNTIYF. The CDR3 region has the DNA TGTGCCAGCAGTTTACGTTCGCGTGTTGATTGGGGTCCTGGAAACACCATATATTTT.

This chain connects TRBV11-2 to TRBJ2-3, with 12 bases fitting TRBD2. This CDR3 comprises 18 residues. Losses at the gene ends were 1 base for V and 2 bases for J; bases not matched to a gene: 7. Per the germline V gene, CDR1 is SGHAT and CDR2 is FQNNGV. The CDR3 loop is CASSLGTSGRILTDTQYF. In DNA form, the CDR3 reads TGTGCCAGCAGCTTAGGTACTAGCGGGAGGATCCTCACAGATACGCAGTATTTT. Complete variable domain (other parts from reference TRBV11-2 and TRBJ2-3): EAGVAQSPRYKIIEKRQSVAFWCNPISGHATLYWYQQILGQGPKLLIQFQNNGVVDDSQLPKDRFSAERLKGVDSTLKIQPAKLEDSAVYLCASSLGTSGRILTDTQYFGPGTRLTVL.

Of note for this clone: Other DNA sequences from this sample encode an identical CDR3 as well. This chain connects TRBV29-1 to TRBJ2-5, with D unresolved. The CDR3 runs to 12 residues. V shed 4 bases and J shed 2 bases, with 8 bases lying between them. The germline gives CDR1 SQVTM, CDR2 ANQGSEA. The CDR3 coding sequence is TGCAGCGTTGGCAAGGGTCAAGAGACCCAGTACTTC. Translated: CSVGKGQETQYF.

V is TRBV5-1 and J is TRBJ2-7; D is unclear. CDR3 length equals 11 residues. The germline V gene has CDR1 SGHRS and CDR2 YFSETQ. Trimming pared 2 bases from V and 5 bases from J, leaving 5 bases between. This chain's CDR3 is CASSLSDEQYF. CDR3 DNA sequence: TGCGCCAGCAGCTTAAGTGACGAGCAGTACTTC.

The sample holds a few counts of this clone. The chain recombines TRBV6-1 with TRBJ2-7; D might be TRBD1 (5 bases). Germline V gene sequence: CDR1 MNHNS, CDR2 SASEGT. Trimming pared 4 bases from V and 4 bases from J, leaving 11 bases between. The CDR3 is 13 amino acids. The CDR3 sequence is CASSVSGWYEQYF. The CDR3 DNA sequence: TGTGCCAGCAGTGTTTCAGGGTGGTACGAGCAGTACTTC.

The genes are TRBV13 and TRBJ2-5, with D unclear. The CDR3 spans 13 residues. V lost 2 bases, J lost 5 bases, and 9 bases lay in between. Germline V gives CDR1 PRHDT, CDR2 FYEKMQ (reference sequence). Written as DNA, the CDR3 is TGTGCCAGCAGCTTACAGGTTCGGGAGACCCAGTACTTC. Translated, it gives CASSLQVRETQYF.

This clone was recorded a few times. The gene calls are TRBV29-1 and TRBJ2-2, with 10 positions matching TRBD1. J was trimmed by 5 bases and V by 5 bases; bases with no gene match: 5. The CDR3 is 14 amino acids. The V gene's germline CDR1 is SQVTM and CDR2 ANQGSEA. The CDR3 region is CSVSGQGMTGELFF. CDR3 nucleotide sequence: TGCAGCGTTTCGGGACAGGGGATGACCGGGGAGCTGTTTTTT.

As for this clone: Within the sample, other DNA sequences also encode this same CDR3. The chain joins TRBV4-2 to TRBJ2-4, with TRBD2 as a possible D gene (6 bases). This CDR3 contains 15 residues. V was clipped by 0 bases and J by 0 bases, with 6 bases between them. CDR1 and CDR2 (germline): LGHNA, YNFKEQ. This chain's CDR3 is CASSQEGGAKNIQYF. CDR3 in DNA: TGTGCCAGCAGCCAAGAGGGAGGAGCCAAAAACATTCAGTACTTC.

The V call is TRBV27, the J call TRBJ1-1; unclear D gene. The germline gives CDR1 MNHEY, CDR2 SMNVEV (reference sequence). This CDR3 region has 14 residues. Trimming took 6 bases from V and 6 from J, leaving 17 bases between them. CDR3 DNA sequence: TGTGCCAGCAGCCGTCACGCTTTCAACTCTGAAGCTTTCTTT. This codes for CASSRHAFNSEAFF.

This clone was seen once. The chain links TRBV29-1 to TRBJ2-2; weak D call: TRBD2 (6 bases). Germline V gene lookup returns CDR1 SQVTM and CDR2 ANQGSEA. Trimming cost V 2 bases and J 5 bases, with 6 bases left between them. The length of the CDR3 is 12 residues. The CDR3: CSVESGTGELFF. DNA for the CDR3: TGCAGCGTTGAAAGCGGGACCGGGGAGCTGTTTTTT.

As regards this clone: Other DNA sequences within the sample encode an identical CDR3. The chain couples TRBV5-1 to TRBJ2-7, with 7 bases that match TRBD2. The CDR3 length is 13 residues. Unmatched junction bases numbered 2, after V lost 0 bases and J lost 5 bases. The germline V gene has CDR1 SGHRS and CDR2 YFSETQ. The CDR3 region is CASSLAGGDEQYF. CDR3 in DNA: TGCGCCAGCAGCTTGGCGGGGGGTGACGAGCAGTACTTC.

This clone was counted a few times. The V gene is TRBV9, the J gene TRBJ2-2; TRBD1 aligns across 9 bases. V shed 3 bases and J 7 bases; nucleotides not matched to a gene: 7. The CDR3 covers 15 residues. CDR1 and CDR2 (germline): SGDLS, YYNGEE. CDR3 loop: CASSGRQGGFGELFF. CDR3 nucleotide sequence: TGTGCCAGCAGCGGAAGACAGGGGGGATTCGGGGAGCTGTTTTTT. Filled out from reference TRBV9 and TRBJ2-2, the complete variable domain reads DSGVTQTPKHLITATGQRVTLRCSPRSGDLSVYWYQQSLDQGLQFLIQYYNGEERAKGNILERFSAQQFPDLHSELNLSSLELGDSALYFCASSGRQGGFGELFFGEGSRLTVL.

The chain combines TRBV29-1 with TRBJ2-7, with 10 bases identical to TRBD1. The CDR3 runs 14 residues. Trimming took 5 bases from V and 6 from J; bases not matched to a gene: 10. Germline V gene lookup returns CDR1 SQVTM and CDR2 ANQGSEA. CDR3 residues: CSVLGGQGLSEQYF. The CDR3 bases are TGCAGCGTTCTAGGGGGACAGGGGCTGTCCGAGCAGTACTTC.

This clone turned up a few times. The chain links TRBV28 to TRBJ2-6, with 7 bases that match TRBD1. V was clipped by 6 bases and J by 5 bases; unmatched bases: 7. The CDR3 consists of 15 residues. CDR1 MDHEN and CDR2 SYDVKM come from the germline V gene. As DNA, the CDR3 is TGTGCCAGCAGGTCTACAGGGGTCTGGGCCAACGTCCTGACTTTC. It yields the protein CASRSTGVWANVLTF.

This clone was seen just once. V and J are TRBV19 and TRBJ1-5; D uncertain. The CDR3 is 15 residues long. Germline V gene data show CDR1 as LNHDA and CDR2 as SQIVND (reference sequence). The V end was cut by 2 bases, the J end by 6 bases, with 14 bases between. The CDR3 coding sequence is TGTGCCAGTAGTATAATGGACTTAGGCGGTCAGCCCCAGCATTTT. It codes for CASSIMDLGGQPQHF.

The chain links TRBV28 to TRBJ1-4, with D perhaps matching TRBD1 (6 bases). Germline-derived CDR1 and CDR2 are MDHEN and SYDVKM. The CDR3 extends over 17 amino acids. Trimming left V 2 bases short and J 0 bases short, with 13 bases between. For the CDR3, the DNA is TGTGCCAGCAGTTTAGGCCTACAGGGCTCAACTAATGAAAAACTGTTTTTT. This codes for CASSLGLQGSTNEKLFF.

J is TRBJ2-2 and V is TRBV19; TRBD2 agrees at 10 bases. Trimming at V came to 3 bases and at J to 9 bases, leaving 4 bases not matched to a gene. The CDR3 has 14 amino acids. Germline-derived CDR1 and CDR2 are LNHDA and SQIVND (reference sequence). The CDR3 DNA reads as TGTGCCAGTAGTATGGCTAGCGGGAGCCGGGAGCTGTTTTTT. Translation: CASSMASGSRELFF. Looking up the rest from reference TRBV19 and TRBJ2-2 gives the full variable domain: DGGITQSPKYLFRKEGQNVTLSCEQNLNHDAMYWYRQDPGQGLRLIYYSQIVNDFQKGDIAEGYSVSREKKESFPLTVTSAQKNPTAFYLCASSMASGSRELFFGEGSRLTVL.

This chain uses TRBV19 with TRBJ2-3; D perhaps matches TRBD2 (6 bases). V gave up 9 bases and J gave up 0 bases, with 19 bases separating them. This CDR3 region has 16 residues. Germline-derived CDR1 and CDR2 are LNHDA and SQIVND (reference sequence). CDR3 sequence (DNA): TGTGCCAGCCTCATGCGGGGAGACCCTAGCACAGATACGCAGTATTTT. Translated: CASLMRGDPSTDTQYF.

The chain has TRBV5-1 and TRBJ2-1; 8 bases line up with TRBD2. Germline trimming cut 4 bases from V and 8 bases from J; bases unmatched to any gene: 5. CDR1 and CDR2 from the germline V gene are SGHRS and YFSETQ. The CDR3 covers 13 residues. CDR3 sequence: CASSREGRDEQFF. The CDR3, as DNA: TGCGCCAGCAGCCGGGAGGGCCGAGATGAGCAGTTCTTC.